Below, 4 T cell receptor beta chains from the same sample are listed, as sequenced in a study of blood T cell repertoires in COVID-19. Data came from immunoSEQ multiplex PCR; TCRdb stores just in-frame clones and leaves some out. The data hold 650,000 to 800,000 clones, with about 90% observed a single time. The source material was peripheral blood. The receptors here all came from a woman aged 18-29 years with acute or convalescent COVID-19.

The V and J genes are TRBV29-1 and TRBJ1-2; TRBD1 matches 7 bases. Germline CDR1 reads SQVTM; CDR2 reads ANQGSEA. CDR3 length equals 13 residues. V lost 7 bases and J lost 2; bases outside the gene matches: 7. The CDR3 DNA follows: TGCAGCGCCCCCGACAGGGCAAACTATGGCTACACCTTC. Its translation: CSAPDRANYGYTF.

The V gene is TRBV5-1, the J gene TRBJ2-6; the D gene is possibly TRBD1 (6 bases). Germline assignment: CDR1 SGHRS and CDR2 YFSETQ. There are 18 residues in the CDR3. V lost 9 bases, J lost 4 bases, and 26 bases lay in between. The CDR3 reads CANLQLLQGKWGANVLTF. The CDR3 DNA reads as TGCGCCAACCTTCAACTTCTCCAGGGGAAGTGGGGGGCCAACGTCCTGACTTTC.

The sample holds one count of this clone. This chain uses TRBV9 with TRBJ1-2; tentative D call: TRBD1 (6 bases). The CDR3 extends over 14 amino acids. Trimming stripped 2 bases from V and 1 base from J, with 9 bases between. CDR1 and CDR2 (germline): SGDLS, YYNGEE. DNA for the CDR3: TGTGCCAGCAGCGTCAGGACAGATAACTATGGCTACACCTTC. This sequence encodes CASSVRTDNYGYTF.

The chain recombines TRBV19 with TRBJ2-2; a possible D gene is TRBD2 (6 bases). Deletions cut 6 bases from V and 3 bases from J, with 17 bases between. The CDR3 is 16 residues long. Germline V gives CDR1 LNHDA, CDR2 SQIVND (reference sequence). The CDR3 region is CASRNSTGEDTGELFF. The CDR3 coding sequence is TGTGCCAGTAGGAACTCGACGGGGGAGGACACCGGGGAGCTGTTTTTT.